These 20 T cell receptor beta chains originate from one sample sequenced in a study of siplizumab effects on memory and regulatory T cells. Profiled with immunoSEQ multiplex PCR; TCRdb holds only in-frame clones, not every one. The sample lists around 100,000 clones, about 93% occurring once. The sample comprised Tregs sorted from blood. The receptors come from a human donor in good health.

The genes are TRBV14 and TRBJ2-5; TRBD1 is a possible D gene (6 bases). Trimming stripped 3 bases from V and 4 bases from J, with 15 bases between. This CDR3 has 15 residues. Germline V lookup: CDR1 SGHDN, CDR2 FVKESK. CDR3 region: CASSQPRGGAETQYF. CDR3 nucleotides: TGTGCCAGCAGCCAGCCCAGGGGTGGGGCAGAGACCCAGTACTTC.

The chain recombines TRBV10-2 with TRBJ2-1; possibly TRBD1 for D (6 bases). Germline V gives CDR1 WSHSY, CDR2 SAAADI. This CDR3 has 14 residues. The V and J ends lost 4 bases and 0 bases respectively, with 7 bases between them. CDR3 sequence reads: CASSVGGSYNEQFF. For the CDR3, the DNA is TGCGCCAGCAGTGTAGGGGGCTCCTACAATGAGCAGTTCTTC.

V gene TRBV9 combines with J gene TRBJ2-5, with a weak D call TRBD2 (6 bases). The V end lost 4 bases, the J end lost 1 base, and 26 bases lay between the germline ends. The V gene's germline CDR1 is SGDLS and CDR2 YYNGEE. CDR3 length equals 19 residues. CDR3 nucleotide sequence: TGTGCCAGCAGCCCTCGTCTCGTAGCAGGGCTAGCGCTCCAAGAGACCCAGTACTTC. Translating it yields CASSPRLVAGLALQETQYF.

The count of this clone is one. CDR3: CASSLRGNTGELFF. DNA of the CDR3: TGTGCCAGCAGCTTACGCGGAAACACCGGGGAGCTGTTTTTT. The chain recombines TRBV11-3 with TRBJ2-2; D is ambiguous. V shed 2 bases and J shed 2 bases, with 6 bases lying between them. The CDR3 is made up of 14 amino acids. Germline V gives CDR1 SGHNT, CDR2 YENEEA.

This chain links TRBV10-3 with TRBJ1-5; D uncertain. The CDR3 sequence is 14 residues long. The ends were cut back, 0 bases at V and 7 bases at J, with 10 bases in the middle. Germline CDR1 ENHRY, CDR2 SYGVKD. The CDR3 protein is CAISESGTSQPQHF. Written as DNA, the CDR3 is TGTGCCATCAGTGAGTCGGGTACTAGCCAGCCCCAGCATTTT.

About this clone: Relative to the germline gene, one junction end is altered; a read error may explain this. The chain is built from TRBV5-1 and TRBJ2-6, with 7 bases that match TRBD1. This CDR3 comprises 15 residues. Germline CDR1 SGHRS, CDR2 YFSETQ. The chain's CDR3 is CAGSFTGAGANVLTF. Here the CDR3 DNA reads TGCGCCGGCAGCTTTACAGGGGCTGGGGCCAACGTCCTGACTTTC.

The chain couples TRBV12-1 to TRBJ1-3. TRBV12-1 is reported as a pseudogene. This CDR3 has 16 residues. The CDR3: CASSCYPLTRRNTIYF. CDR3 in DNA: TGTGCCAGCAGCTGTTACCCGCTTACCCGAAGAAACACCATATATTTT.

The chain recombines TRBV27 with TRBJ2-3, with D tentatively TRBD2 (6 bases). V was pared by 4 bases and J by 2 bases, with 10 bases between. Germline V gene sequence: CDR1 MNHEY, CDR2 SMNVEV (reference sequence). This CDR3 is 14 amino acids long. The CDR3 DNA follows: TGTGCCAGCAGTTGGAGGGGTCCCACAGATACGCAGTATTTT. This translates into CASSWRGPTDTQYF.

The chain combines TRBV2 with TRBJ2-6; TRBD2 matches 12 bases. Looked up from germline, CDR1 is SNHLY and CDR2 is FYNNEI. The CDR3 sequence is 17 residues long. Trimming at V came to 5 bases and at J to 3 bases, leaving 5 bases not matched to a gene. The CDR3 DNA follows: TGTGCCAGCAGTAGACTAGCGGGAGTAGGTGGGGCCAACGTCCTGACTTTC. This encodes CASSRLAGVGGANVLTF.

This rearrangement joins TRBV7-9 to TRBJ2-3, with D unresolved. In germline, CDR1 is SEHNR, CDR2 FQNEAQ (reference sequence). The V gene lost 3 bases and the J gene lost 4 bases, with 5 bases spanning the gap. The CDR3 runs 12 residues. CDR3 protein: CASSFSADTQYF. Written as DNA, the CDR3 is TGTGCCAGCAGCTTCAGTGCAGATACGCAGTATTTT.

This chain joins TRBV15 and TRBJ1-5, with TRBD1 as a possible D gene (5 bases). In germline, CDR1 is LNHNV, CDR2 YYDKDF (reference sequence). V lost 2 bases and J lost 1, with 15 bases in between. The CDR3 is 17 residues long. The CDR3 DNA reads as TGTGCCACCAGCAGAACCTCAGGGCTTCGGAGCAATCAGCCCCAGCATTTT. It specifies CATSRTSGLRSNQPQHF. Full variable domain (outside the CDR3, taken from reference TRBV15 and TRBJ1-5): DAMVIQNPRYQVTQFGKPVTLSCSQTLNHNVMYWYQQKSSQAPKLLFHYYDKDFNNEADTPDNFQSRRPNTSFCFLDIRSPGLGDTAMYLCATSRTSGLRSNQPQHFGDGTRLSIL.

V gene TRBV11-2 combines with J gene TRBJ1-1; D possibly corresponds to TRBD1 (5 bases). The CDR3 loop spans 15 amino acids. CDR1 is SGHAT and CDR2 is FQNNGV in the germline V gene. V was trimmed by 5 bases and J by 1 base, leaving 14 bases between them. The CDR3: CASSRGVGPNTEAFF. CDR3 DNA: TGTGCCAGCAGCCGAGGGGTCGGGCCGAACACTGAAGCTTTCTTT.

The rearrangement links TRBV4-2 to TRBJ1-5; D not resolved. Germline lookup yields CDR1 LGHNA and CDR2 YNFKEQ. The CDR3 is 16 residues long. Trimming pared 0 bases from V and 5 bases from J, leaving 14 bases between. In DNA form, the CDR3 reads TGTGCCAGCAGCCAAGATTTGTCGAGGACTCATCAGCCCCAGCATTTT. Its translation: CASSQDLSRTHQPQHF.

V and J are TRBV5-1 and TRBJ2-2; 8 nucleotides match TRBD2. This CDR3 is built from 22 residues. The germline CDR1 and CDR2 sequences are SGHRS and YFSETQ. Trimming removed 1 base from V and 6 bases from J; junction bases left unmatched: 26. CDR3 residues: CASSLFTRAPGSGTFVPGELFF. In DNA, the CDR3 is TGCGCCAGCAGCTTGTTTACGAGGGCGCCCGGTAGCGGGACCTTCGTGCCCGGGGAGCTGTTTTTT.

The V and J genes are TRBV27 and TRBJ2-5, with 7 bases matching TRBD1. This CDR3 comprises 18 residues. Looked up from germline, CDR1 is MNHEY and CDR2 is SMNVEV (reference sequence). With 5 bases clipped from V and 1 base from J, the junction kept 16 bases outside the gene matches. The CDR3 here is CASSPRQGAGRAQETQYF. The CDR3 coding sequence is TGTGCCAGCAGTCCCCGACAGGGTGCAGGGCGGGCCCAAGAGACCCAGTACTTC.

This chain links TRBV29-1 with TRBJ1-1; D not resolved. Trimming removed 6 bases at V and 0 bases at J, with 11 bases between. CDR1 is SQVTM and CDR2 is ANQGSEA in the germline V gene. The CDR3 has 13 residues. The CDR3 DNA sequence: TGCAGCGTCGAGACCGTCTTGAACACTGAAGCTTTCTTT. Protein: CSVETVLNTEAFF.

This chain links TRBV28 with TRBJ1-3; 9 bases fit TRBD1. The length of the CDR3 is 16 residues. The junction had 6 bases not matched to a gene; V was cut back by 4 bases and J by 2 bases. Germline V gives CDR1 MDHEN, CDR2 SYDVKM. The CDR3 here is CASSYLGTGTGNTIYF. The CDR3 bases are TGTGCCAGCAGTTACTTAGGGACAGGGACTGGAAACACCATATATTTT.

The chain links TRBV4-1 to TRBJ2-1, with a weak D call TRBD2 (7 bases). This CDR3 contains 13 residues. Looked up from germline, CDR1 is MGHRA and CDR2 is YSYEKL. Trimming shortened V by 8 bases and J by 0 bases, and 8 bases separated the two germline ends. This CDR3 reads CASRGASYNEQFF. The CDR3 region has the DNA TGCGCCAGCCGGGGGGCCTCCTACAATGAGCAGTTCTTC.

V usage is TRBV5-1 and J usage is TRBJ2-3; 7 bases line up with TRBD2. V gave up 1 base and J gave up 5 bases; unmatched junction bases: 10. Germline CDR1 is SGHRS and CDR2 is YFSETQ. The CDR3 covers 16 residues. The CDR3 spells CASSLTAGAYEDTQYF. The CDR3 region has the DNA TGCGCCAGCAGCTTGACGGCGGGAGCGTATGAAGATACGCAGTATTTT.

For the CDR3, the DNA is TGTGCCAGCAGCCAGAGAAGACAGGGGGCCGATACGCAGTATTTT. Its translation: CASSQRRQGADTQYF. The chain employs TRBV11-3 and TRBJ2-3; 10 bases line up with TRBD1. Unmatched junction bases numbered 8, after V lost 5 bases and J lost 6 bases. The CDR3 is 15 amino acids. Germline V gene sequence: CDR1 SGHNT, CDR2 YENEEA.